The entry below gives a single TCR beta chain sequence along with its context. As yet, its antigen is unknown. The data originate from a study of response to subunit inactivated influenza vaccine. The V gene's germline CDR1 is SQVTM and CDR2 ANQGSEA. The CDR3 has 12 residues. With 5 bases removed from V and 2 bases from J, the gap between germline ends came to 9 bases. Study-wide points: It was suggested by the authors that few new T cells are recruited by each seasonal influenza vaccination.

TCRdb ran MiXCR on the RT-PCR reads and lists one entry per CDR3 protein. The sample lists some 850,000 distinct CDR3 sequences, approximately 18% occurring once. The TCR was taken from a man aged 45-60 years who received an inactivated influenza vaccine. The material was PBMCs from blood, obtained roughly 5 days after vaccination. V is TRBV29-1 and J is TRBJ2-5; the D gene is possibly TRBD1 (6 bases). CDR3 loop: CSVSQGQETQYF. The CDR3 DNA reads TGCAGCGTTTCCCAGGGGCAAGAGACCCAGTACTTC.